This T cell receptor (beta chain) was profiled in a study of T-cell memory formation after mild COVID-19. There are a few counts of this clonotype. This CDR3 spans 16 amino acids. CDR1 SGHAT and CDR2 FQNNGV come from the germline V gene. V trimming: 2 bases; J trimming: 7 bases; junction bases outside the gene matches: 8. TCRdb used MiXCR to reprocess the 5' RACE reads, holding one entry per CDR3 protein. The table lists about 340,000 distinct CDR3 sequences, 21% of them singletons. The TCR originated in an adult woman who had mild COVID-19 (a few samples of this study predate the infection). Cell type and time point are not known. The chain recombines TRBV11-2 with TRBJ2-5, with TRBD2 identical over 12 bases. Sequenced material: PBMCs or a T cell subset sorted from them (not recorded which). The CDR3 DNA reads TGTGCCAGCAGCTTAAGGCAGTCGACTAGCGGGGGGACCCAGTACTTC. Its protein product is CASSLRQSTSGGTQYF.